What follows describes a single T cell receptor beta chain. The antigen remains undetermined. The entry originates in a study of T cells in localized non-small cell lung cancer. Repertoires were generated with immunoSEQ multiplex PCR, while TCRdb's copy carries only in-frame clones and drops some. Seen here are tens of thousands of clones, about 87% observed once, and the top ten hold 22%. Germline CDR1 MDHEN, CDR2 SYDVKM. Trimming pared 2 bases from V and 2 bases from J, leaving 10 bases between. This CDR3 spans 14 amino acids. Study-wide findings and caveats: The study detected a median approximately 57 of the top 100 tumor clones in adjacent lung. In uninvolved adjacent lung, T cell clonality reached its highest value, exceeding tumor. Heterogeneity within the tumor remains possible, as just one region underwent sequencing.

The receptor was derived from a man aged 40 to 70 with stage I squamous cell lung carcinoma. This specimen was peripheral blood, taken before any cancer treatment. The genes are TRBV28 and TRBJ2-7; D is perhaps TRBD1 (6 bases). CDR3 nucleotide sequence: TGTGCCAGCAGTTTAGCAGGGGCAACCTACGAGCAGTACTTC. As protein: CASSLAGATYEQYF.